Below are 25 T cell receptor beta chains sequenced from a single sample in a study of OX40 agonist ivuxolimab in advanced cancers. The repertoire was sequenced with immunoSEQ multiplex PCR; TCRdb's copy has only in-frame clones and lacks some. Among about 90,000 clones listed, just over 90% were seen once. The specimen comprised CD4+ or CD8+ T cells sorted from blood, sampled in a trial of the OX40 agonist ivuxolimab. These receptors came from an adult with an advanced solid tumor such as melanoma, head and neck, liver or kidney cancer.

V usage is TRBV9 and J usage is TRBJ2-7; D not resolved. Looked up from germline, CDR1 is SGDLS and CDR2 is YYNGEE. This CDR3 has 15 amino acids. V dropped 0 bases and J dropped 4 bases, with 14 bases sitting between them. CDR3 DNA: TGTGCCAGCAGCGTAGCTTTGGGGTCGCAGTACGAGCAGTACTTC. Its protein is CASSVALGSQYEQYF.

CDR3 residues: CASSSLGTGGTEAFF. The CDR3 nucleotides are TGTGCCAGCAGTTCCCTCGGGACAGGGGGAACTGAAGCTTTCTTT. The genes are TRBV27 and TRBJ1-1; 11 bases line up with TRBD1. Germline V gene sequence: CDR1 MNHEY, CDR2 SMNVEV (reference sequence). CDR3 size: 15 residues. V was pared by 4 bases and J by 5 bases, with 6 bases of the junction left unmatched.

This chain joins TRBV7-9 and TRBJ2-7; 10 bases agree with TRBD2. The CDR3 loop spans 17 amino acids. The germline V gene has CDR1 SEHNR and CDR2 FQNEAQ (reference sequence). J gave up 9 bases and V 0 bases, and 14 bases lay outside the gene matches. The CDR3 protein is CASSLALALAGDSRQYF. The DNA of the CDR3 is TGTGCCAGCAGCTTAGCGCTGGCGCTAGCGGGAGACTCTCGGCAGTACTTC. Full variable domain (missing parts from reference TRBV7-9 and TRBJ2-7): DTGVSQNPRHKITKRGQNVTFRCDPISEHNRLYWYRQTLGQGPEFLTYFQNEAQLEKSRLLSDRFSAERPKGSFSTLEIQRTEQGDSAMYLCASSLALALAGDSRQYFGPGTRLTVT.

This clone was picked up one time. The rearrangement joins TRBV7-8 to TRBJ2-5; 7 bases fit TRBD2. The CDR3 has 15 residues. Per the germline V gene, CDR1 is SGHVS and CDR2 is FQNEAQ. With 7 bases clipped from V and 3 bases from J, the junction kept 11 bases outside the gene matches. The CDR3 reads CASILGSGYKETQYF. CDR3 nucleotide sequence: TGTGCCAGCATCCTTGGTAGCGGGTATAAAGAGACCCAGTACTTC. The variable domain in full, completed from reference TRBV7-8 and TRBJ2-5, reads GAGVSQSPRYKVAKRGQDVALRCDPISGHVSLFWYQQALGQGPEFLTYFQNEAQLDKSGLPSDRFFAERPEGSVSTLKIQRTQQEDSAVYLCASILGSGYKETQYFGPGTRLLVL.

CDR3: CASSGGLAGPTDTQYF. For the CDR3, the DNA is TGCGCCAGCAGCGGGGGACTAGCGGGCCCCACAGATACGCAGTATTTT. The V gene is TRBV5-1, the J gene TRBJ2-3, with 12 bases that match TRBD2. The CDR3 loop spans 16 amino acids. CDR1 and CDR2 (germline): SGHRS, YFSETQ. With 4 bases clipped from V and 2 bases from J, the junction kept 5 bases outside the gene matches.

The V and J genes are TRBV19 and TRBJ2-7; 13 bases align to TRBD2. V trimming: 8 bases; J trimming: 1 base; junction bases outside the gene matches: 2. The CDR3 covers 14 residues. Germline V CDR1 and CDR2: LNHDA, SQIVND (reference sequence). DNA for the CDR3: TGTGCCAGTCGGACTAGCGGGGGATCCTACGAGCAGTACTTC. It specifies CASRTSGGSYEQYF.

The chain uses TRBV7-2 and TRBJ2-1, with D hard to call. In germline, CDR1 is SGHTA, CDR2 FQGNSA. CDR3 length: 13 amino acids. Trimming pared 0 bases from V and 9 bases from J, leaving 9 bases between. Here the CDR3 reads CASSLATIGEQFF. The CDR3 DNA is TGTGCCAGCAGCTTAGCCACAATAGGTGAGCAGTTCTTC.

The chain employs TRBV7-6 and TRBJ2-7, with D perhaps matching TRBD1 or TRBD2 (5 bases each). Germline-derived CDR1 and CDR2 are SGHVS and FNYEAQ. CDR3 length: 15 amino acids. Trimming removed 5 bases at V and 3 bases at J, with 17 bases between. CDR3 residues: CASSQGPRGDYEQYF. CDR3 DNA sequence: TGTGCCAGCAGCCAAGGACCCAGAGGGGACTACGAGCAGTACTTC.

This chain uses TRBV29-1 with TRBJ2-5; 9 nucleotides agree with TRBD2. The CDR3 covers 16 residues. V lost 7 bases and J lost 5; bases outside the gene matches: 17. Germline lookup yields CDR1 SQVTM and CDR2 ANQGSEA. In DNA form, the CDR3 reads TGCAGCGGGGCATTACCGCTAGCGGGAAGGCGTGAGACCCAGTACTTC. It is translated as CSGALPLAGRRETQYF.

This clone is a singleton in its sample. The V and J genes are TRBV5-4 and TRBJ2-3; 8 bases are a match to TRBD1. The CDR3 sequence is 15 residues long. V lost 3 bases, J lost 0 bases, and 3 bases stayed unmatched. Germline V gene sequence: CDR1 SGHNT, CDR2 YYREEE (reference sequence). For the CDR3, the DNA is TGTGCCAGCAGCTCCCGGGACAGGAGCACAGATACGCAGTATTTT. This sequence encodes CASSSRDRSTDTQYF.

The genes are TRBV29-1 and TRBJ2-4; TRBD1 or TRBD2 may be the D gene (5 bases each). Germline V lookup: CDR1 SQVTM, CDR2 ANQGSEA. This CDR3 region has 12 residues. Trimming took 2 bases from V and 6 from J, leaving 8 bases between them. CDR3 protein: CSVEFGGNIQYF. The CDR3 nucleotides read TGCAGCGTTGAATTTGGGGGAAACATTCAGTACTTC.

This clone was detected once. The chain combines TRBV11-1 with TRBJ2-5; D unresolved. CDR1 and CDR2 (germline): SGHAT, FQDESV (reference sequence). V shed 5 bases and J shed 6 bases, with 19 bases lying between them. This CDR3 is built from 15 residues. The chain's CDR3 is CASSPLSERFQTQYF. The CDR3 DNA follows: TGTGCCAGCAGCCCCCTCAGCGAGCGTTTTCAGACCCAGTACTTC. Using reference TRBV11-1 and TRBJ2-5 for the parts outside the CDR3, the full variable domain is EAEVAQSPRYKITEKSQAVAFWCDPISGHATLYWYRQILGQGPELLVQFQDESVVDDSQLPKDRFSAERLKGVDSTLKIQPAELGDSAMYLCASSPLSERFQTQYFGPGTRLLVL.

The genes are TRBV5-1 and TRBJ1-1; D possibly corresponds to TRBD1 (6 bases). Germline V gene lookup returns CDR1 SGHRS and CDR2 YFSETQ. The CDR3 is 12 amino acids. The germline V and J ends were trimmed by 0 bases and 8 bases, with 8 bases remaining between them. This CDR3 reads CASSLARGEAFF. DNA for the CDR3: TGCGCCAGCAGCTTGGCAAGGGGGGAAGCTTTCTTT.

V and J are TRBV19 and TRBJ2-5; no clear D. The CDR3 is 15 amino acids. V was trimmed by 3 bases and J by 4 bases, leaving 15 bases between them. Germline V gene lookup returns CDR1 LNHDA and CDR2 SQIVND (reference sequence). The chain's CDR3 is CASSMSAYPRETQYF. For the CDR3, the DNA is TGTGCCAGTAGTATGTCCGCGTATCCCCGAGAGACCCAGTACTTC.

The count of this clone is one. The chain recombines TRBV6-5 with TRBJ2-7; D perhaps matches TRBD1 (6 bases). The V and J ends lost 3 bases and 7 bases respectively, with 22 bases between them. Germline V gene lookup returns CDR1 MNHEY and CDR2 SVGAGI. This CDR3 region has 16 residues. CDR3 in DNA: TGTGCCAGCAGTTATCGTTCGGGACACCCGTCTTGGGAGCAGTACTTC. Translated, it gives CASSYRSGHPSWEQYF.

The CDR3 DNA follows: TGTGCCAGCAGCTTTAGGGCGGACACTGAAGCTTTCTTT. Protein: CASSFRADTEAFF. The chain combines TRBV5-4 with TRBJ1-1; D not resolved. The V end was cut by 2 bases, the J end by 3 bases, with 8 bases between. CDR1 SGHNT and CDR2 YYREEE come from the germline V gene (reference sequence). The length of the CDR3 is 13 residues.

The chain recombines TRBV7-2 with TRBJ2-5; D call uncertain. Germline V CDR1 and CDR2: SGHTA, FQGNSA. The CDR3 is 14 amino acids. The germline V and J ends were trimmed by 2 bases and 1 base, with 8 bases remaining between them. The CDR3 nucleotides are TGTGCCAGCAGCTTATTAGCCACCCAAGAGACCCAGTACTTC. Its translation is CASSLLATQETQYF.

The chain is built from TRBV6-6 and TRBJ2-3; 7 nucleotides line up with TRBD2. Trimming at V came to 2 bases and at J to 3 bases, leaving 8 bases not matched to a gene. The CDR3 totals 16 residues. The V gene's germline CDR1 is MNHNY and CDR2 SVGAGI (reference sequence). CDR3 residues: CASSYLAGVGTDTQYF. In DNA, the CDR3 is TGTGCCAGCAGTTACCTGGCGGGAGTAGGGACAGATACGCAGTATTTT.

The chain combines TRBV19 with TRBJ2-7; no reliable D call. Trimming removed 7 bases from V and 0 bases from J, with 10 bases in between. Germline V CDR1 and CDR2: LNHDA, SQIVND (reference sequence). CDR3 length: 13 residues. In DNA, the CDR3 is TGTGCCAGTAAAACAGCCGACTCCTACGAGCAGTACTTC. Protein product: CASKTADSYEQYF.

This rearrangement joins TRBV5-4 to TRBJ2-3, with unresolved D. Germline V lookup: CDR1 SGHNT, CDR2 YYREEE (reference sequence). V lost 2 bases and J lost 1, with 5 bases in between. This CDR3 region has 13 residues. The CDR3 protein is CASSFQRTDTQYF. CDR3 DNA sequence: TGTGCCAGCAGCTTCCAACGCACAGATACGCAGTATTTT.

The chain couples TRBV4-1 to TRBJ2-1, with 10 bases aligning to TRBD2. Germline CDR1 is MGHRA and CDR2 is YSYEKL. This CDR3 has 19 residues. J lost 4 bases, V lost 0 bases, and 12 bases had no gene match. The CDR3 region has the DNA TGCGCCAGCAGCCAAGACCCCCTAACTAGCGGGGTGCTATACAATGAGCAGTTCTTC. Translation: CASSQDPLTSGVLYNEQFF.

The chain is built from TRBV19 and TRBJ1-1, with D possibly matching TRBD1 (5 bases). V shed 4 bases and J shed 0 bases, with 15 bases lying between them. CDR3 length: 16 amino acids. Germline V gene sequence: CDR1 LNHDA, CDR2 SQIVND (reference sequence). Here the CDR3 reads CASSKGPEGMNTEAFF. Written as DNA, the CDR3 is TGTGCCAGTAGTAAGGGACCGGAAGGCATGAACACTGAAGCTTTCTTT.

The chain joins TRBV7-2 to TRBJ1-1, with TRBD1 as a possible D gene (6 bases). The V gene's germline CDR1 is SGHTA and CDR2 FQGNSA. This CDR3 contains 15 residues. V lost 2 bases, J lost 3 bases, and 13 bases lay in between. The CDR3 reads CASSLSGGGHTEAFF. CDR3 bases: TGTGCCAGCAGCTTATCGGGGGGCGGGCACACTGAAGCTTTCTTT.

This clone showed up just once. The chain has TRBV7-7 and TRBJ2-1; 7 bases align to TRBD2. Trimming removed 3 bases from V and 2 bases from J; junction bases left unmatched: 4. The CDR3 extends over 15 amino acids. Germline loops: CDR1 SSHAT, CDR2 FNYEAQ (reference sequence). The CDR3 bases are TGTGCCAGCAGCTTCGGCGGGAGCCCCTACAATGAGCAGTTCTTC. Protein product: CASSFGGSPYNEQFF.

The genes are TRBV5-1 and TRBJ2-3, with a possible D match to TRBD1 (6 bases). Trimming pared 4 bases from V and 0 bases from J, leaving 15 bases between. The CDR3 loop spans 16 amino acids. Germline V lookup: CDR1 SGHRS, CDR2 YFSETQ. CDR3 sequence: CASSDRFPASTDTQYF. CDR3 DNA: TGCGCCAGCAGCGACAGGTTCCCAGCCAGCACAGATACGCAGTATTTT. The full variable domain, rest sourced from reference TRBV5-1 and TRBJ2-3, is KAGVTQTPRYLIKTRGQQVTLSCSPISGHRSVSWYQQTPGQGLQFLFEYFSETQRNKGNFPGRFSGRQFSNSRSEMNVSTLELGDSALYLCASSDRFPASTDTQYFGPGTRLTVL.